A single T cell receptor beta chain is shown here with its context. Antigen specificity is unknown. Stable vitiligo meant no lesion change over the previous 6 months. Patients who had received treatment within the previous three months were excluded. Some clones are missing from TCRdb's copy, which holds only in-frame ones; the method was immunoSEQ multiplex PCR. Of 40,000 to 45,000 clones listed, around 90% are singletons. This entry comes from a study of resident and recirculating memory T cells in vitiligo. J gave up 2 bases and V 4 bases, and 4 bases lay outside the gene matches. The CDR3 contains 17 residues. Germline CDR1 is PRHDT and CDR2 is FYEKMQ (reference sequence). Study-level results: Sequences differed between biopsy sites and patients, suggesting private specificity. Clonality differed among vitiligo lesions, with no unique dominant clone.

This TCR came from a male donor with vitiligo. The sample consisted of blood. This sequence joins TRBV13 and TRBJ2-3; 15 bases map to TRBD2. The CDR3, as DNA: TGTGCCAGCAGCTGGACTAGCGGGGGGGCCTCCACAGATACGCAGTATTTT. Protein product: CASSWTSGGASTDTQYF.